The 7 T cell receptor beta chains below were found in one sample sequenced in a study of blood T cell repertoires in COVID-19 (TCRdb year 2020). The library was made by the immunoSEQ multiplex PCR assay. Here the immuneACCESS table is served through TCRdb, limited to in-frame sequences with V and J called. Missing clones are a known gap in these copies; in checked studies unresolved V genes cover under half, and the rest lacks a known reason. For this sample there are fewer than 60,000 clones; 70% to 90% appear just once. The ten largest clones add up to about 18% of the sample. The source material was peripheral blood. Every receptor here comes from a human donor in a cohort sampled during active COVID-19.

The rearrangement joins TRBV4-3 to TRBJ2-2; possibly TRBD2 for D (5 bases). CDR3 length equals 16 residues. The V gene's germline CDR1 is LGHNA and CDR2 YSLEER. V lost 0 bases, J lost 4 bases, and 12 bases lay in between. The CDR3 sequence: CASSQDRGFSTGELFF. The CDR3 DNA is TGCGCCAGCAGCCAAGACCGAGGGTTTAGCACCGGGGAGCTGTTTTTT.

The CDR3 sequence: CASSPGPPGGYQPQHF. The CDR3 region has the DNA TGTGCCAGCAGCCCAGGGCCCCCAGGGGGCTATCAGCCCCAGCATTTT. V and J are TRBV3-1 (or the pseudogene TRBV3-2) and TRBJ1-5, with 8 nucleotides matching TRBD1. The CDR3 runs to 16 residues. CDR1 is LGHDT, CDR2 YNNKEL, per germline (reference sequence). J gave up 5 bases and V 4 bases, and 10 bases lay outside the gene matches.

This sequence joins TRBV29-1 and TRBJ2-5; D ambiguous. Trimming left V 3 bases short and J 3 bases short, with 11 bases between. CDR1 and CDR2 (germline): SQVTM, ANQGSEA. CDR3 size: 13 residues. DNA for the CDR3: TGCAGCGTTGAGGGTGCCAGCGAAGAGACCCAGTACTTC. Translated: CSVEGASEETQYF.

The chain employs TRBV4-3 and TRBJ2-7; 12 bases are shared with TRBD1. Germline trimming cut 0 bases from V and 3 bases from J; bases unmatched to any gene: 9. Germline V gene sequence: CDR1 LGHNA, CDR2 YSLEER. The CDR3 runs 18 residues. This CDR3 reads CASSQDLIGTGGNYEQYF. As DNA, the CDR3 is TGCGCCAGCAGCCAAGATCTTATCGGGACAGGGGGCAACTACGAGCAGTACTTC.

The chain recombines TRBV5-8 with TRBJ1-5, with D possibly TRBD1 on 6 matching bases. The CDR3 runs to 14 residues. CDR1 and CDR2 (germline): SGHTS, YDEGEE. V was clipped by 4 bases and J by 7 bases, with 15 bases between them. CDR3 bases: TGTGCCAGCAGCCCAACACTGGGGGCCCAGCCCCAGCATTTT. The encoded protein is CASSPTLGAQPQHF.

This chain connects TRBV30 to TRBJ1-2; D gene uncertain. V was shortened by 7 bases and J by 5 bases, with 11 bases between the two germline ends. In germline, CDR1 is GTSNPN, CDR2 SVGIG (reference sequence). This CDR3 region has 11 residues. CDR3 in DNA: TGTGCCTCCCCGTGGCTGTATGGCTACACCTTC. Encoded protein: CASPWLYGYTF.

CDR3 in amino acids: CASSFTSGGYEQYF. The CDR3 region has the DNA TGCGCCAGCAGCTTCACTAGCGGGGGCTACGAGCAGTACTTC. The V gene is TRBV5-1, the J gene TRBJ2-7, with 11 bases fitting TRBD2. With V trimmed by 2 bases and J by 3 bases, 1 base remained unmatched. The CDR3 runs 14 residues. The germline gives CDR1 SGHRS, CDR2 YFSETQ.